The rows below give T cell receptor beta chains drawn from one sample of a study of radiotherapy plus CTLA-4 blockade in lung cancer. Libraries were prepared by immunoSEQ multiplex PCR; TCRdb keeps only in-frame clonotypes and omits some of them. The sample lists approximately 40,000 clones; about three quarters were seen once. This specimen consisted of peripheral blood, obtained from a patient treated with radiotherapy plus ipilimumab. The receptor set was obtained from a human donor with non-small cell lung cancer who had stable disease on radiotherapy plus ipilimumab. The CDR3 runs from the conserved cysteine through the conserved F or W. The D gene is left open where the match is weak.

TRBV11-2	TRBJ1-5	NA	CASSQGMLSNQPQHF
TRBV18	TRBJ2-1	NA	CASSPLPLASNEQFF
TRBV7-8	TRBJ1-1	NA	CASSSAIRNTEAFF
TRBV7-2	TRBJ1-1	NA	CASSWGRQNTEAFF
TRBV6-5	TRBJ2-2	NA	CASSYSQGTGELFF
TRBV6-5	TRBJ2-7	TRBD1	CASSYSGGQGAHEQYF
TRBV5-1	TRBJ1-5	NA	CASSLGEASNQPQHF
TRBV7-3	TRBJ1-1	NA	CASSLTGGGTEAFF
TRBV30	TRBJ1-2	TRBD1	CAWRDRAGGYTF
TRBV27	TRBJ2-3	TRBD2	CASSRSRLAGWGTQYF
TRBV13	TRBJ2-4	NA	CASSPSGGNLAKNIQYF
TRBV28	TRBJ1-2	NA	CASSLTGYNYGYTF
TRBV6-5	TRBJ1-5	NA	CASEGQGGQPQHF
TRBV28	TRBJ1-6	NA	CASSLVNSPLHF
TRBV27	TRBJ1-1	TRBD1	CASSSGTANTEAFF
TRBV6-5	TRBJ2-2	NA	CAAREGGTGELFF
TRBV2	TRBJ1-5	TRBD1	CASRRTGGASNQPQHF
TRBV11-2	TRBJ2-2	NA	CASSLAAGNAGELFF
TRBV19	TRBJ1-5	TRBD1	CASSIFEGGDQPQHF
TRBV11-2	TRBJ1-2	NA	CASSLMRDLGGYTF
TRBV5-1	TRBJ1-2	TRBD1	CASSFTGGEDGYTF
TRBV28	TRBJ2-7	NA	CASSLLGGYEQYF
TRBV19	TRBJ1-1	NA	CASRWGNTEAFF
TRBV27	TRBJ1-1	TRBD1	CASSSYRGTGGPDEAFF
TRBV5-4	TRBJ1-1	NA	CASRRTGNTEAFF
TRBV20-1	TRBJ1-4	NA	CSVGAQEKLFF
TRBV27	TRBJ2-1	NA	CASSLQSGSEGTYNEQFF
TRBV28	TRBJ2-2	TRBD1	CASHRGSAGELFF
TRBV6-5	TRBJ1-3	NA	CASSWGSGNTIYF
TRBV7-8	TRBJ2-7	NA	CASSLADSYEQYF
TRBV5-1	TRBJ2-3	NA	CASSLWAVSTDTQYF
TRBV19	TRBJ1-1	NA	CASSMVQGPRTEAFF
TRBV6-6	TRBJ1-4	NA	CASSYSTLANEKLFF
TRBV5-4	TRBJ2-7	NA	CASSHNGKYEQYF
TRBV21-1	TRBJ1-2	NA	CASTTGDRVYGYTF
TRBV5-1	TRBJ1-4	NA	CASSWAGGYEKLFF
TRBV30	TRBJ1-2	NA	CAWRLTVNGYTF
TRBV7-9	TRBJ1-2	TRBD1	CASSPMGQGYTF
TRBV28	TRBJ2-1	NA	CASRGFGGVRSYNEQFF
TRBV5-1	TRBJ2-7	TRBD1	CASSLEDRYEQYF
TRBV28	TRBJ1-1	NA	CASSTGTVTEAFF